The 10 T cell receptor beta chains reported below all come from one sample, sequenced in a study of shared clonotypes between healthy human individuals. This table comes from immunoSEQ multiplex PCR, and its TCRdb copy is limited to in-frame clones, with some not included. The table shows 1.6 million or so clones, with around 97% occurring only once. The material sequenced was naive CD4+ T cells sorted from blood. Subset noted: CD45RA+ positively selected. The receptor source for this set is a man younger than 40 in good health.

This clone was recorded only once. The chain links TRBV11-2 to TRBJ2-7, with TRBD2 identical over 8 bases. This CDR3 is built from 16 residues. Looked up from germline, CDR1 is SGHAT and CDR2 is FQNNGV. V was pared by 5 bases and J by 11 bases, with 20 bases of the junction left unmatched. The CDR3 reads CASSLSRSVLSGREYF. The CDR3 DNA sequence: TGTGCCAGCAGCCTATCTCGTTCGGTCCTAAGCGGGAGAGAGTACTTC.

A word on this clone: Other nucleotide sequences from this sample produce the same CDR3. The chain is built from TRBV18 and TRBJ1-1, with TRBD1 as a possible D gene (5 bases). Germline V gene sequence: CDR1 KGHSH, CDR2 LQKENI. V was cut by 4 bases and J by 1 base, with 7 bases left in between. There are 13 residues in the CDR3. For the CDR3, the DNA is TGTGCCAGCTCACGAGACAGGAACACTGAAGCTTTCTTT. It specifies CASSRDRNTEAFF.

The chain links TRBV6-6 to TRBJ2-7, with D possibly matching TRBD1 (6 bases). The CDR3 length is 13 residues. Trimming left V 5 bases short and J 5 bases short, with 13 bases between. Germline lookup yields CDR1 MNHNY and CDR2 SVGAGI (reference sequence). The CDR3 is CASSQGQVHEQYF. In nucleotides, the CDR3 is TGTGCCAGCAGTCAGGGACAAGTCCACGAGCAGTACTTC.

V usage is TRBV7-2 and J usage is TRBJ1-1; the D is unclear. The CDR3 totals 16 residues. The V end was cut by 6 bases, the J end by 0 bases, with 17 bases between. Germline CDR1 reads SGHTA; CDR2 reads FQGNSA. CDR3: CASSGERRRMNTEAFF. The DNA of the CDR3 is TGTGCCAGCAGTGGAGAGCGGAGGAGGATGAACACTGAAGCTTTCTTT.

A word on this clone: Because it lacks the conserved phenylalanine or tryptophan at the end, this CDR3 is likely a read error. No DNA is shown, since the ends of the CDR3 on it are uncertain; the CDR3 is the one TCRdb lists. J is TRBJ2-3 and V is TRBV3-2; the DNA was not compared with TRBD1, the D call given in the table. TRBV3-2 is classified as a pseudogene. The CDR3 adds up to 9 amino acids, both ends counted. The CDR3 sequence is CASSQDQVY.

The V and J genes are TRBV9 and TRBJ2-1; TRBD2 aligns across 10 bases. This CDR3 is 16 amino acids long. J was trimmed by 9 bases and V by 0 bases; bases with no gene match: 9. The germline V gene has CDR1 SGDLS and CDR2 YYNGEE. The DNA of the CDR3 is TGTGCCAGCAGCGTAGGGTCTAGCGGGAGTTCTGGTGAGCAGTTCTTC. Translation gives CASSVGSSGSSGEQFF.

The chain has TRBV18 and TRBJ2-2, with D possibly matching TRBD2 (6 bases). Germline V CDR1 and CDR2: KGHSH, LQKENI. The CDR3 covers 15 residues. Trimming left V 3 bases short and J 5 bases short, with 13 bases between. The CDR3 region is CASSPSGVRTGELFF. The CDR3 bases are TGTGCCAGCTCACCCTCGGGAGTTAGGACCGGGGAGCTGTTTTTT. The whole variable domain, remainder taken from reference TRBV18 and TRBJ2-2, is NAGVMQNPRHLVRRRGQEARLRCSPMKGHSHVYWYRQLPEEGLKFMVYLQKENIIDESGMPKERFSAEFPKEGPSILRIQQVVRGDSAAYFCASSPSGVRTGELFFGEGSRLTVL.

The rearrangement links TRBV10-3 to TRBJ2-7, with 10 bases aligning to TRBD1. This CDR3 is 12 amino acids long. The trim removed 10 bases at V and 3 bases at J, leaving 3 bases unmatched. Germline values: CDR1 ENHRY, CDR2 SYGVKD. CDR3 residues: CASGTGDYEQYF. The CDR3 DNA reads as TGTGCCAGCGGGACAGGGGACTACGAGCAGTACTTC.

This CDR3 reads CASSASGRTDTGELFF. The CDR3 DNA follows: TGTGCCAGCAGCGCCAGCGGGAGAACGGACACCGGGGAGCTGTTTTTT. The J gene is TRBJ2-2, the V gene TRBV5-4; 8 bases align to TRBD2. The CDR3 loop spans 16 amino acids. Germline V gene lookup returns CDR1 SGHNT and CDR2 YYREEE (reference sequence). J gave up 3 bases and V 4 bases, and 8 bases lay outside the gene matches.

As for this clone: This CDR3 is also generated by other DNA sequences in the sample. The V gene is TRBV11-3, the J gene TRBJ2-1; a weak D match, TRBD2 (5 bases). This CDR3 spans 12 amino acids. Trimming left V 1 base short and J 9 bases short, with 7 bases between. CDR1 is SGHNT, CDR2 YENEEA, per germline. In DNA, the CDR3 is TGTGCCAGCAGCTTAGGTGGGAGTGAGCAGTTCTTC. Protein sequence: CASSLGGSEQFF.